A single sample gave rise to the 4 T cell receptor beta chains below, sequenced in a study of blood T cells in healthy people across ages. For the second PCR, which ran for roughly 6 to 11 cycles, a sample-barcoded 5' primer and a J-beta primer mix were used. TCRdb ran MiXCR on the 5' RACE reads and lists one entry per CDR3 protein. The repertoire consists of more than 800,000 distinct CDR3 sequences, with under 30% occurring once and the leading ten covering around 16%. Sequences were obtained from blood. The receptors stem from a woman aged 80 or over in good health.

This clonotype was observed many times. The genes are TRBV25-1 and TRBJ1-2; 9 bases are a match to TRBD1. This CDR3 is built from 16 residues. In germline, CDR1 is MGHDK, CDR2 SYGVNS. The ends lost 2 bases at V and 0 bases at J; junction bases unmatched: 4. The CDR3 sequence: CASSEGTGIANYGYTF. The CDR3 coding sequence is TGTGCCAGCAGTGAAGGGACAGGGATCGCTAACTATGGCTACACCTTC.

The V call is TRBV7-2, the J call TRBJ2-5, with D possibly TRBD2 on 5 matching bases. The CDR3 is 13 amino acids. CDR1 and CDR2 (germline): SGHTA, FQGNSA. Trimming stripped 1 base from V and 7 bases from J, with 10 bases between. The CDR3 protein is CASSLDRRGTQYF. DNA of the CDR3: TGTGCCAGCAGCTTAGACCGCCGGGGGACCCAGTACTTC.

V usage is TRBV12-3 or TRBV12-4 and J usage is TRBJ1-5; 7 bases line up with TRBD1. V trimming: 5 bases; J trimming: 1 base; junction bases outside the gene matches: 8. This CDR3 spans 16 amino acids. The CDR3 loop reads CASSSPYRGSNQPQHF. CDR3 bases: TGTGCCAGCAGTAGCCCCTACAGGGGAAGCAATCAGCCCCAGCATTTT.

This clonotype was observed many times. The CDR3 loop is CASSPQASGGGGEQFF. CDR3 nucleotide sequence: TGTGCCAGCTCACCACAGGCTAGCGGGGGAGGCGGTGAGCAGTTCTTC. V and J are TRBV18 and TRBJ2-1; TRBD2 aligns across 10 bases. From germline, CDR1 is KGHSH and CDR2 LQKENI. Germline trimming cut 1 base from V and 9 bases from J; bases unmatched to any gene: 9. The CDR3 is 16 residues long.